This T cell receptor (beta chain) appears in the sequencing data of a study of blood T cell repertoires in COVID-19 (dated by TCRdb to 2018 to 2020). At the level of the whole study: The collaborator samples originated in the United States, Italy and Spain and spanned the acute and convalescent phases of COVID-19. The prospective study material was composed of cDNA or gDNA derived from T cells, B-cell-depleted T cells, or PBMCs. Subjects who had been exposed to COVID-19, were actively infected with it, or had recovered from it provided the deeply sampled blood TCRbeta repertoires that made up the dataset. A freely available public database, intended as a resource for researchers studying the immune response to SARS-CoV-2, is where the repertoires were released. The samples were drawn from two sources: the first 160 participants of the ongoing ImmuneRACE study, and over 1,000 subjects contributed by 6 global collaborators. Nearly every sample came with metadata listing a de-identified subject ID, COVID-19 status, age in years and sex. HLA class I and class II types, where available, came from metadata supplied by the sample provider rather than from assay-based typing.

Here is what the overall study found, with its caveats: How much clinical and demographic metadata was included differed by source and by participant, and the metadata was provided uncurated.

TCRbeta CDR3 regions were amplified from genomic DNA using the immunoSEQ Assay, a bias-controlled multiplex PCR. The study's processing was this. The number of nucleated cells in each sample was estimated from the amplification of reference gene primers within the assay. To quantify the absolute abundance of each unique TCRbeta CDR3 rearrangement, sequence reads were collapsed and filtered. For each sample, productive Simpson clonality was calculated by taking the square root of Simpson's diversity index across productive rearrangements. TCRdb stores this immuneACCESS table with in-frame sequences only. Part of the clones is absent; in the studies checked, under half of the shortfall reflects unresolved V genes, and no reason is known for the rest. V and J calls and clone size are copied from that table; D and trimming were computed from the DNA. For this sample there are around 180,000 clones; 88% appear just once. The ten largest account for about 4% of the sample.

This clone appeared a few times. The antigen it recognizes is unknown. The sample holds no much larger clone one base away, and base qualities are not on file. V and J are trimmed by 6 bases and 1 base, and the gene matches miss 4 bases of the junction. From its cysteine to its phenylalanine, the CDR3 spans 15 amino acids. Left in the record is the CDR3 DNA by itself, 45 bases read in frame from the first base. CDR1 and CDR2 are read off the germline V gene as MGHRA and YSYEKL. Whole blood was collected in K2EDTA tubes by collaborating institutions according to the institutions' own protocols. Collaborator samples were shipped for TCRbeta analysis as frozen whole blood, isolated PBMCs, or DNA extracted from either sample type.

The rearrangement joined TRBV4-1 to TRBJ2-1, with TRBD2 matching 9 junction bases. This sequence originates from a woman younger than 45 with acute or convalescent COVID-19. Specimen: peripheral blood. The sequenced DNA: TGCGCCAGCAGGAAGCGGGAGGTTTCCTACAATGAGCAGTTCTTC. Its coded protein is CASRKREVSYNEQFF.